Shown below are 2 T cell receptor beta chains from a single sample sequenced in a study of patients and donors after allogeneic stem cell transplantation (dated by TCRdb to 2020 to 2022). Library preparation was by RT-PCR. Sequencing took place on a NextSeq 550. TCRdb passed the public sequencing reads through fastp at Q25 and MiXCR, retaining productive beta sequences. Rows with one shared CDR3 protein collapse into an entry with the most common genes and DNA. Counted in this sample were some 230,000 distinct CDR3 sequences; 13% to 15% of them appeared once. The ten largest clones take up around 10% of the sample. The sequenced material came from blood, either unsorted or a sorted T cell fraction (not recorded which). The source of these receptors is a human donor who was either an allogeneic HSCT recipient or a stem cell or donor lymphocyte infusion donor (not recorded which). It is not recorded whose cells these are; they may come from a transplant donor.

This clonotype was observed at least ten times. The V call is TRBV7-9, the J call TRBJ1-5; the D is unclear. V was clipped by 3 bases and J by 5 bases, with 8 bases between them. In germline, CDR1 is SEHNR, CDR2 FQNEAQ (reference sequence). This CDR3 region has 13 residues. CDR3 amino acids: CASSFGPDQPQHF. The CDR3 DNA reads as TGTGCCAGCAGCTTCGGTCCGGATCAGCCCCAGCATTTT.

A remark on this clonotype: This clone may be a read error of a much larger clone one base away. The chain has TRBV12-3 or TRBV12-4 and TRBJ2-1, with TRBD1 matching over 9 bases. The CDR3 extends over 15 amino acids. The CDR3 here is CASSLGDRAKNDQFF. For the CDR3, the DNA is TGTGCCAGCAGTTTGGGGGACAGGGCGAAGAATGATCAGTTCTTC.